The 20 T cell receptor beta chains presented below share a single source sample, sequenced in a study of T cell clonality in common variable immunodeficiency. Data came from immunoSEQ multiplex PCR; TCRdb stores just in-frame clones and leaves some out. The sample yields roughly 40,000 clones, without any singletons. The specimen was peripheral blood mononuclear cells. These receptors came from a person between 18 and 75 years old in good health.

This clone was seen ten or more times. The CDR3 loop reads CASHTIAEQYF. The part of the CDR3 DNA that was read is TGCGCCAGCCATACTATTGCCGAG. V gene TRBV5-1 combines with J gene TRBJ2-7; D gene ambiguous. Read data end 3 residues before the CDR3 end; the end is taken from the germline J gene. The CDR3 is made up of 11 amino acids. In germline, CDR1 is SGHRS, CDR2 YFSETQ. V gave up 7 bases and J gave up 6 bases, with 11 bases separating them.

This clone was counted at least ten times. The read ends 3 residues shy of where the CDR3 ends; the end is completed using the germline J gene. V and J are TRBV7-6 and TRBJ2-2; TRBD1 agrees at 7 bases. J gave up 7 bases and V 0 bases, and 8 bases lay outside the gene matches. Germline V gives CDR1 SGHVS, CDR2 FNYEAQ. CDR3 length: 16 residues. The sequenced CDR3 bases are TGTGCCAGCAGCTTAGCGGTCCAGGGGGTCGGCGGGGAG. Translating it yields CASSLAVQGVGGE. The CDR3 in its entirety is CASSLAVQGVGGELFF.

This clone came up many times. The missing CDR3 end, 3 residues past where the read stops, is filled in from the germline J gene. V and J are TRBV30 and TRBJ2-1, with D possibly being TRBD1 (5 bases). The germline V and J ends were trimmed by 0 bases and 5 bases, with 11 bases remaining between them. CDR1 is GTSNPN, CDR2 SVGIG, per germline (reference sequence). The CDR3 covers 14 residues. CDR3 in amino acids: CAWSVLGADNEQFF. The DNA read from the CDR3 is TGTGCCTGGAGTGTACTTGGGGCAGACAATGAG.

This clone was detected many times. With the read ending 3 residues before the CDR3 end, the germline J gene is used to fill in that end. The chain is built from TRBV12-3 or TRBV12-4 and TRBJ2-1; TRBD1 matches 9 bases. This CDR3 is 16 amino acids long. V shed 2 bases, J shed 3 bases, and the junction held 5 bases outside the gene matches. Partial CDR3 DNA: TGTGCCAGCAGTTTAAACACAGGGGGCAACTACAATGAG. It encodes CASSLNTGGNYNE. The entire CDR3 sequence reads CASSLNTGGNYNEQFF.

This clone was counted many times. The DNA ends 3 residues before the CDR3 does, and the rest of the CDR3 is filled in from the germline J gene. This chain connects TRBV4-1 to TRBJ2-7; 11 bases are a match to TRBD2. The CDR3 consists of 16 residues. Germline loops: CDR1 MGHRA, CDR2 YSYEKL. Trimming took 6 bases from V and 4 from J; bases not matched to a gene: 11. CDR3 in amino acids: CASSLFTSGSGYEQYF. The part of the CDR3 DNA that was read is TGCGCCAGCAGTCTGTTTACTAGCGGGAGTGGGTACGAG.

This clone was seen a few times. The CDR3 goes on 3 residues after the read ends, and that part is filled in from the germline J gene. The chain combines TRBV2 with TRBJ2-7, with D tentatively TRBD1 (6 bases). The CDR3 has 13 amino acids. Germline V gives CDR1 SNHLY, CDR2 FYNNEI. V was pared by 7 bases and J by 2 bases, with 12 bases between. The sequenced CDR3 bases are TGTGCCAGCAAGGACAGTATAACCTACGAG. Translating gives CASKDSITYE. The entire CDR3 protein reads CASKDSITYEQYF.

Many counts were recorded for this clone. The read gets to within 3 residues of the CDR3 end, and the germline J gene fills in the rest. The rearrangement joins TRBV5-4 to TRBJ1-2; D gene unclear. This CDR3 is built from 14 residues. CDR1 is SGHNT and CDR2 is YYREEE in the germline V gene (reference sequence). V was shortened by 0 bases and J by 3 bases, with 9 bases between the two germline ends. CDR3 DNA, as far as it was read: TGTGCCAGCAGCTTGGAACTAATAGACTATGGC. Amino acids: CASSLELIDYG. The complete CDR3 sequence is CASSLELIDYGYTF.

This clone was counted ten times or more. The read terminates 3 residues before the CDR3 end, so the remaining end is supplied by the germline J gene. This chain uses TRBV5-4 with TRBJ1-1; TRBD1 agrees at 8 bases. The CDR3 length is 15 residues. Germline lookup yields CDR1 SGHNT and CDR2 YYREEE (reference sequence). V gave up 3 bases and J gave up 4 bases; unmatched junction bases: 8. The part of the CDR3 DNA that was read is TGTGCCAGCAGCTCGGGACAGGTTCGACCCACTGAA. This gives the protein CASSSGQVRPTE. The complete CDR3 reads CASSSGQVRPTEAFF.

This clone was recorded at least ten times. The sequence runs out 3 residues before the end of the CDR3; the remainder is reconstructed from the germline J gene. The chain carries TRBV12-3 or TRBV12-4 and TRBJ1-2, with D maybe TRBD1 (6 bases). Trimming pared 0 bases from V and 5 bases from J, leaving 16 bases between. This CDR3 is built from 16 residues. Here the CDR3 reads CASSLATGSFIYGYTF. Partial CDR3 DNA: TGTGCCAGCAGTTTAGCGACAGGATCCTTCATTTATGGC.

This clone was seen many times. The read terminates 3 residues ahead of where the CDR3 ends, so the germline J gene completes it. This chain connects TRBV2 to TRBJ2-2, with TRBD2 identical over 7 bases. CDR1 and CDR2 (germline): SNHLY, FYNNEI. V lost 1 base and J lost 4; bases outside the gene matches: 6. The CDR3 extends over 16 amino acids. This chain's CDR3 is CASSEDRAGRTGELFF. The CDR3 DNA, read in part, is TGTGCCAGCAGTGAAGATCGAGCGGGACGCACCGGGGAG.

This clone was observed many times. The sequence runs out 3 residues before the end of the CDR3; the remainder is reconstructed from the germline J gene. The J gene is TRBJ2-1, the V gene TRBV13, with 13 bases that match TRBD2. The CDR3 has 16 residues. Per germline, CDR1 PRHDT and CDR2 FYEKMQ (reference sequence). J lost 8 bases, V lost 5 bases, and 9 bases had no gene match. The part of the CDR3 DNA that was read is TGTGCCAGCAGCCCTAACGGACTAGCGGGAGATGATGAG. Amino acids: CASSPNGLAGDDE. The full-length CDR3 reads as CASSPNGLAGDDEQFF.

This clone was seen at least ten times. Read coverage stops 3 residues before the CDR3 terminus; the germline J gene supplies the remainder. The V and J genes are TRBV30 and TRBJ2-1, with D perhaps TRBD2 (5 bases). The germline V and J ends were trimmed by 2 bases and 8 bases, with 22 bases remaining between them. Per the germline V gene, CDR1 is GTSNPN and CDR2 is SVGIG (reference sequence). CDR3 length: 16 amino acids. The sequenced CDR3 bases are TGTGCCTGGAGTCTCCGACTAACCTATACAATCGATGAG. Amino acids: CAWSLRLTYTIDE. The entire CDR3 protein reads CAWSLRLTYTIDEQFF.

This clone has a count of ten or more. CDR3 DNA (partial): TGTGCCAGCCTAGGACAAATCTCCTACGAG. It translates to CASLGQISYE. The CDR3 in its entirety is CASLGQISYEQYF. The chain joins TRBV7-8 to TRBJ2-7, with a tentative D call TRBD1 (5 bases). The sequence runs out 3 residues before the end of the CDR3; the remainder is reconstructed from the germline J gene. Germline CDR1 and CDR2: SGHVS and FQNEAQ. Trimming took off 8 bases at V and 0 bases at J, with 11 bases between the two ends. The CDR3 consists of 13 residues.

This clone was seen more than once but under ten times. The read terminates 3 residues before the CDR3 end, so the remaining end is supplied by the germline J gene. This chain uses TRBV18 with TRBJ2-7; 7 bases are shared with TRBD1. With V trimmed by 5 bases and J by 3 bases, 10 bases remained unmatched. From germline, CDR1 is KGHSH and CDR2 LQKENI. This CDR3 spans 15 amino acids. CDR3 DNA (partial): TGTGCCAGCTCAGGACGACAGGGTCTAAACTACGAG. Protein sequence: CASSGRQGLNYE. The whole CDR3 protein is CASSGRQGLNYEQYF. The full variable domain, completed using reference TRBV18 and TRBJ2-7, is NAGVMQNPRHLVRRRGQEARLRCSPMKGHSHVYWYRQLPEEGLKFMVYLQKENIIDESGMPKERFSAEFPKEGPSILRIQQVVRGDSAAYFCASSGRQGLNYEQYFGPGTRLTVT.

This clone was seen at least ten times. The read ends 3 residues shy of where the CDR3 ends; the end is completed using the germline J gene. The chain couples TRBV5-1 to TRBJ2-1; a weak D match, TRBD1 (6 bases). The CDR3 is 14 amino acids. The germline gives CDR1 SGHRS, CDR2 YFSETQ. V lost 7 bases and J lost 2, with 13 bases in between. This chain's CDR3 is CASGSRTAYNEQFF. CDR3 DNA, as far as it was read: TGCGCCAGCGGATCACGGACAGCCTACAATGAG.

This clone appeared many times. CDR3 loop: CASSIDRDRNYGYTF. The DNA read from the CDR3 is TGTGCCAGTAGTATTGACCGGGACAGGAACTATGGC. This sequence joins TRBV19 and TRBJ1-2; TRBD1 agrees at 8 bases. The read finishes 3 residues shy of the CDR3 end, and the germline J gene is used to complete it. With 3 bases clipped from V and 2 bases from J, the junction kept 5 bases outside the gene matches. CDR1 and CDR2 from the germline V gene are LNHDA and SQIVND (reference sequence). The CDR3 extends over 15 amino acids. Looking up the rest from reference TRBV19 and TRBJ1-2 gives the full variable domain: DGGITQSPKYLFRKEGQNVTLSCEQNLNHDAMYWYRQDPGQGLRLIYYSQIVNDFQKGDIAEGYSVSREKKESFPLTVTSAQKNPTAFYLCASSIDRDRNYGYTFGSGTRLTVV.

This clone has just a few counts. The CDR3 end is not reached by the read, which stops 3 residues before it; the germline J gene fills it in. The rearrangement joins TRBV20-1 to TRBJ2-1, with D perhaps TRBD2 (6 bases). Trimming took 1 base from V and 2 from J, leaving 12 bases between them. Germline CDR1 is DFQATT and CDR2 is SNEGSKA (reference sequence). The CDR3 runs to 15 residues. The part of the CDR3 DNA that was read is TGCAGTGCTAGAGTGGGGGGAGGCCCCTACAATGAG. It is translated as CSARVGGGPYNE. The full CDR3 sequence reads CSARVGGGPYNEQFF.

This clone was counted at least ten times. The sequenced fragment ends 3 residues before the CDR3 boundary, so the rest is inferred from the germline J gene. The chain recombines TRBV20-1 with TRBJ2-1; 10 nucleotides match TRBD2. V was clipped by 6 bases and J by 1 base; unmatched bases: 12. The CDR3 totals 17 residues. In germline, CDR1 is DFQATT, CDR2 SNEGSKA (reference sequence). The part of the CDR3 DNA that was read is TGCAGTGCGAACAAAGGCCTAGCGGGGGCGTCCTACAATGAG. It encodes CSANKGLAGASYNE. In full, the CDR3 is CSANKGLAGASYNEQFF.

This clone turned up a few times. The CDR3 bases that were read are TGCGCCAGCAGCCTACTGACTAGCGGGAGATCAGGAGATACG. It specifies CASSLLTSGRSGDT. In full, the CDR3 reads CASSLLTSGRSGDTQYF. The V gene is TRBV5-1, the J gene TRBJ2-3; TRBD2 matches 12 bases. The read ends 3 residues early relative to the CDR3; the germline J gene fills the gap. This CDR3 is built from 17 residues. Germline V lookup: CDR1 SGHRS, CDR2 YFSETQ. Trimming cost V 4 bases and J 5 bases; bases outside gene matches: 11.

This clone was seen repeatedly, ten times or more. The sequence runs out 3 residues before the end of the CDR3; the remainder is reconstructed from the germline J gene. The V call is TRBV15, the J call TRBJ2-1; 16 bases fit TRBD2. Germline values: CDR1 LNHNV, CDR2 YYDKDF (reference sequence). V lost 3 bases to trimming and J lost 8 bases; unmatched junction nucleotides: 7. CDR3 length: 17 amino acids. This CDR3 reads CATSRVGTSGGAYEQFF. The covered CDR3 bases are TGTGCCACCAGCAGGGTTGGGACTAGCGGGGGGGCATATGAG.